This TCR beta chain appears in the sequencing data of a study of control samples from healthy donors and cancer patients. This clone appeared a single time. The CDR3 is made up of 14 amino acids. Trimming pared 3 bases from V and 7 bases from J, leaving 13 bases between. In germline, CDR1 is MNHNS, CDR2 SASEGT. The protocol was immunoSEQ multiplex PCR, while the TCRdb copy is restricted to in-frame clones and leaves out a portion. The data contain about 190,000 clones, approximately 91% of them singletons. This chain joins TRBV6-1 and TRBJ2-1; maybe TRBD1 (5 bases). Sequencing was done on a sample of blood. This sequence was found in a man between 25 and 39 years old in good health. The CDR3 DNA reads TGTGCCAGCAGTGAGGGGCCGGGTGTGAATGAGCAGTTCTTC. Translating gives CASSEGPGVNEQFF.